Below are 20 T cell receptor beta chains sequenced from a single sample in a study of control samples from healthy donors and cancer patients. Profiled with immunoSEQ multiplex PCR; TCRdb holds only in-frame clones, not every one. Among about 180,000 clones listed, over 85% were seen once. The sample comprised blood. These receptor sequences come from a man in his thirties or forties in good health.

The genes are TRBV29-1 and TRBJ1-2; no definite D call. This CDR3 has 12 residues. Per germline, CDR1 SQVTM and CDR2 ANQGSEA. V lost 6 bases, J lost 10 bases, and 18 bases lay in between. CDR3 in DNA: TGCAGCGTCCGAAACATAGAGGGCTTCTACACCTTC. This translates into CSVRNIEGFYTF. Based on the CDR3 plus reference TRBV29-1 and TRBJ1-2, the full variable domain is SAVISQKPSRDICQRGTSLTIQCQVDSQVTMMFWYRQQPGQSLTLIATANQGSEATYESGFVIDKFPISRPNLTFSTLTVSNMSPEDSSIYLCSVRNIEGFYTFGSGTRLTVV.

The chain has TRBV5-1 and TRBJ2-2; tentatively, D is TRBD1 (6 bases). The length of the CDR3 is 15 residues. Germline V gene data show CDR1 as SGHRS and CDR2 as YFSETQ. V dropped 1 base and J dropped 1 base, with 8 bases sitting between them. CDR3 region: CASSLIQGNTGELFF. CDR3 DNA: TGCGCCAGCAGCTTGATACAGGGGAACACCGGGGAGCTGTTTTTT.

This clone was seen only once. V and J are TRBV19 and TRBJ1-5; D ambiguous. The ends were cut back, 0 bases at V and 7 bases at J, with 4 bases in the middle. The CDR3 has 12 residues. Germline V gene data show CDR1 as LNHDA and CDR2 as SQIVND (reference sequence). CDR3 protein: CASSIDRQPQHF. The CDR3 DNA sequence: TGTGCCAGTAGTATAGATCGGCAGCCCCAGCATTTT.

This chain links TRBV3-1 (or the pseudogene TRBV3-2) with TRBJ1-2; D gene ambiguous. V dropped 0 bases and J dropped 7 bases, with 9 bases sitting between them. The CDR3 is 13 amino acids. The V gene's germline CDR1 is LGHDT and CDR2 YNNKEL (reference sequence). CDR3 coding DNA: TGTGCCAGCAGCCAAGACAGGATAAGTGGCTACACCTTC. Translation gives CASSQDRISGYTF.

The chain uses TRBV6-5 and TRBJ1-2; D unclear. This CDR3 spans 13 amino acids. Germline V gene sequence: CDR1 MNHEY, CDR2 SVGAGI. The V end lost 5 bases, the J end lost 6 bases, and 13 bases lay between the germline ends. The CDR3 DNA reads as TGTGCCAGCAGTCGGCCTATGAGCGATGGCTACACCTTC. It codes for CASSRPMSDGYTF.

The chain combines TRBV7-2 with TRBJ2-7, with TRBD1 matching over 8 bases. V shed 2 bases, J shed 7 bases, and the junction held 4 bases outside the gene matches. This CDR3 has 13 residues. Per the germline V gene, CDR1 is SGHTA and CDR2 is FQGNSA. The CDR3 DNA follows: TGTGCCAGCAGCTTACTCAGGGGGCGTGAGCAGTACTTC. Residues: CASSLLRGREQYF.

The V gene is TRBV19, the J gene TRBJ1-4, with a possible D match to TRBD1 (5 bases). The CDR3 sequence is 16 residues long. Germline V lookup: CDR1 LNHDA, CDR2 SQIVND (reference sequence). V shed 5 bases and J shed 3 bases, with 16 bases lying between them. The CDR3 coding sequence is TGTGCCAGTAGTGCCTCCATGGCAGGGCCTAATGAAAAACTGTTTTTT. As protein: CASSASMAGPNEKLFF.

The chain joins TRBV7-2 to TRBJ2-1, with D uncertain. Germline V gene data show CDR1 as SGHTA and CDR2 as FQGNSA. Trimming cost V 1 base and J 3 bases, with 4 bases left between them. CDR3 length: 13 amino acids. Written as DNA, the CDR3 is TGTGCCAGCAGCTTAGGCAGCTACAATGAGCAGTTCTTC. This encodes CASSLGSYNEQFF.

The chain recombines TRBV6-5 with TRBJ1-2; TRBD1 matches 8 bases. The CDR3 is 13 residues long. After removal of 11 bases from V and 8 bases from J, the junction contained 13 bases not matched to a gene. Per germline, CDR1 MNHEY and CDR2 SVGAGI. The CDR3 region is CAGSYAGGLGYTF. CDR3 nucleotide sequence: TGTGCCGGAAGCTACGCAGGGGGCTTGGGCTACACCTTC.

J is TRBJ1-2 and V is TRBV7-2, with TRBD1 identical over 7 bases. CDR1 is SGHTA, CDR2 FQGNSA, per germline. Trimming removed 3 bases from V and 5 bases from J; junction bases left unmatched: 18. CDR3 length: 18 amino acids. The CDR3 DNA is TGTGCCAGCAGCTTGGACCGGGACAGCAACTTCTGGGGGTATGGCTACACCTTC. This encodes CASSLDRDSNFWGYGYTF.

The V gene is TRBV10-2, the J gene TRBJ2-2, with a possible D match to TRBD2 (5 bases). CDR1 WSHSY and CDR2 SAAADI come from the germline V gene. The CDR3 is made up of 14 amino acids. V lost 7 bases to trimming and J lost 2 bases, with 11 bases between them. As DNA, the CDR3 is TGCGCCAGCAAGTTGGACTCTAACACCGGGGAGCTGTTTTTT. This sequence encodes CASKLDSNTGELFF.

The chain has TRBV6-5 and TRBJ2-2; 8 bases align to TRBD1. The CDR3 sequence is 12 residues long. Germline CDR1 MNHEY, CDR2 SVGAGI. After removal of 6 bases from V and 7 bases from J, the junction contained 1 base not matched to a gene. Here the CDR3 DNA reads TGTGCCAGCAGAACAGGGGGCGGGGAGCTGTTTTTT. Amino acids: CASRTGGGELFF.

This sequence joins TRBV6-6 and TRBJ1-2, with a tentative D call TRBD1 (6 bases). The germline gives CDR1 MNHNY, CDR2 SVGAGI (reference sequence). This CDR3 is 13 amino acids long. V shed 3 bases and J shed 8 bases, with 13 bases lying between them. The CDR3 reads CASSYQGREGYTF. The CDR3 DNA follows: TGTGCCAGCAGTTATCAGGGGAGGGAGGGCTACACCTTC.

V gene TRBV15 combines with J gene TRBJ1-5; D may be TRBD1 (6 bases). The germline V gene has CDR1 LNHNV and CDR2 YYDKDF (reference sequence). Trimming left V 5 bases short and J 0 bases short, with 11 bases between. This CDR3 is built from 15 residues. The CDR3 sequence: CATSGRGNSNQPQHF. The CDR3 coding sequence is TGTGCCACCAGCGGCAGGGGTAATAGCAATCAGCCCCAGCATTTT.

This chain links TRBV6-5 with TRBJ2-7, with 8 bases identical to TRBD1. Germline V lookup: CDR1 MNHEY, CDR2 SVGAGI. This CDR3 spans 14 amino acids. V was pared by 5 bases and J by 4 bases, with 7 bases of the junction left unmatched. Written as DNA, the CDR3 is TGTGCCAGCAGTCCGGACAGGGCGGGGTACGAGCAGTACTTC. As protein: CASSPDRAGYEQYF.

A single count supports this clone. The chain links TRBV14 to TRBJ2-2; 11 bases are a match to TRBD2. The junction had 10 bases not matched to a gene; V was cut back by 4 bases and J by 6 bases. The CDR3 covers 17 residues. The germline V gene has CDR1 SGHDN and CDR2 FVKESK. The CDR3 reads CASSRRSGTSGSGELFF. The CDR3 nucleotides read TGTGCCAGCAGCCGCCGATCCGGGACTAGCGGCTCCGGGGAGCTGTTTTTT.

The V and J genes are TRBV19 and TRBJ1-1; D not resolved. The CDR3 covers 14 residues. Germline-derived CDR1 and CDR2 are LNHDA and SQIVND (reference sequence). Trimming removed 4 bases at V and 0 bases at J, with 9 bases between. The CDR3 DNA follows: TGTGCCAGTAGTAACGCGGCAATGAACACTGAAGCTTTCTTT. This codes for CASSNAAMNTEAFF.

This chain uses TRBV5-1 with TRBJ2-7; the D gene could be TRBD1 or TRBD2 (5 bases each). V lost 4 bases, J lost 4 bases, and 15 bases lay in between. This CDR3 is built from 14 residues. CDR1 is SGHRS, CDR2 YFSETQ, per germline. The CDR3 DNA follows: TGCGCCAGCAGCCCGGGACGTGTTGGGTACGAGCAGTACTTC. Its protein is CASSPGRVGYEQYF.

The chain links TRBV7-6 to TRBJ1-4, with a tentative D call TRBD1 (5 bases). The CDR3 consists of 13 residues. Germline CDR1 SGHVS, CDR2 FNYEAQ. The V end was cut by 4 bases, the J end by 7 bases, with 10 bases between. The CDR3 nucleotides are TGTGCCAGCAGCTCCGGGAGGGGTGAAAAACTGTTTTTT. Its translation: CASSSGRGEKLFF.

The rearrangement joins TRBV19 to TRBJ1-2, with 9 bases aligning to TRBD1. This CDR3 comprises 15 residues. CDR1 LNHDA and CDR2 SQIVND come from the germline V gene (reference sequence). Trimming took 0 bases from V and 8 from J; bases not matched to a gene: 7. Here the CDR3 reads CASSIDSSGTGGYTF. The CDR3 DNA is TGTGCCAGTAGTATAGACAGCTCCGGGACAGGGGGCTACACCTTC.